The clone carrying this T cell receptor beta chain has ten or more counts. The data belong to a study of neurological immune-mediated disorders. The J segment lost 10 bases and the V segment lost 4 bases, leaving 10 bases of the junction unmatched. There are 15 residues in the CDR3. Germline V gives CDR1 SGHDN, CDR2 FVKESK. In TCRdb, the 5' RACE reads were re-called with MiXCR into one record per CDR3 protein. The repertoire holds tens of thousands of distinct CDR3 sequences, over 6% seen once, with 0.57% in the top ten. There were 850,000 to 1,000,000 CD4+ or CD8+ T cells used in the sorted libraries.

This clonotype originated in a woman in her thirties or forties in good health. This chain uses TRBV14 with TRBJ1-6, with 7 nucleotides matching TRBD1. The sequenced sample consisted of CD4+ T cells from blood. The DNA for the CDR3 is TGTGCCAGCAGCCCGCAGACAGGGTGGTACTCACCCCTCCACTTT. It yields the protein CASSPQTGWYSPLHF.